This TCR beta chain was recovered during a study of neurological immune-mediated disorders. In its sample, this clonotype was seen many times. Time point here: longitudinal time-point 3. The cDNA was synthesized by 5'RACE incorporating 10-nucleotide random UMIs. TCRdb processed the 5' RACE reads anew with MiXCR; each CDR3 protein has one entry. The table lists roughly 50,000 distinct CDR3 sequences, roughly an eighth of them singletons. The receptor's source is a male donor with HTLV-1-associated myelopathy (HAM/TSP). The sample was PBMCs.

The CDR3 DNA is TGTGCCAGCACCCCGGGAGCGCCGGGCCATCAGCCCCAGCATTTT. This codes for CASTPGAPGHQPQHF. The rearrangement links TRBV5-5 to TRBJ1-5, with unresolved D. The CDR3 runs to 15 residues. The germline gives CDR1 SGHKS, CDR2 YYEKEE (reference sequence). The V and J ends lost 6 bases and 5 bases respectively, with 18 bases between them. Looking up the rest from reference TRBV5-5 and TRBJ1-5 gives the full variable domain: DAGVTQSPTHLIKTRGQQVTLRCSPISGHKSVSWYQQVLGQGPQFIFQYYEKEERGRGNFPDRFSARQFPNYSSELNVNALLLGDSALYLCASTPGAPGHQPQHFGDGTRLSIL.